This passage covers 31 T cell receptor beta chains from one sample sequenced in a study of cytomegalovirus exposure and HLA in healthy donors. 13 Jbeta primers and 60 Vbeta primers were used for the PCR. Here immunoSEQ multiplex PCR was the method, and the copy in TCRdb shows in-frame clones only, minus some. The table shows tens of thousands of clones, with approximately 60% occurring only once. The sequenced material came from PBMCs. Receptor source: a boy aged 5-17 years in good health and CMV-seropositive.

V usage is TRBV28 and J usage is TRBJ1-1; 9 positions match TRBD1. The CDR3 contains 16 residues. Germline lookup yields CDR1 MDHEN and CDR2 SYDVKM. J lost 4 bases, V lost 0 bases, and 6 bases had no gene match. CDR3 residues: CASSLWGTGRFTEAFF. CDR3 sequence (DNA): TGTGCCAGCAGTTTATGGGGGACAGGGCGGTTCACTGAAGCTTTCTTT.

The genes are TRBV5-1 and TRBJ1-4; a possible D gene is TRBD1 (5 bases). Germline V lookup: CDR1 SGHRS, CDR2 YFSETQ. V dropped 0 bases and J dropped 7 bases, with 13 bases sitting between them. CDR3 length: 15 amino acids. The CDR3 DNA is TGCGCCAGCAGCTTGGTGGGAATGGGGGGTGAAAAACTGTTTTTT. Translating it yields CASSLVGMGGEKLFF.

The chain employs TRBV4-2 and TRBJ1-1; no clear D. The CDR3 extends over 15 amino acids. The V gene's germline CDR1 is LGHNA and CDR2 YNFKEQ. Trimming took 0 bases from V and 9 from J, leaving 17 bases between them. The CDR3 loop reads CASSQERLRGRKAFF. The CDR3 nucleotides are TGTGCCAGCAGCCAAGAAAGACTTCGCGGTAGGAAAGCTTTCTTT.

The rearrangement links TRBV29-1 to TRBJ2-7; 11 nucleotides agree with TRBD1. This CDR3 comprises 14 residues. Germline V gene sequence: CDR1 SQVTM, CDR2 ANQGSEA. The junction had 10 bases not matched to a gene; V was cut back by 6 bases and J by 6 bases. CDR3 coding DNA: TGCAGCGTCATCCACGGGACAGGGGGATCCGAGCAGTACTTC. Encoded protein: CSVIHGTGGSEQYF.

The chain links TRBV5-6 to TRBJ2-3; maybe TRBD1 (6 bases). The ends were cut back, 0 bases at V and 3 bases at J, with 14 bases in the middle. CDR1 and CDR2 from the germline V gene are SGHDT and YYEEEE. CDR3 length: 16 amino acids. CDR3 DNA sequence: TGTGCCAGCAGCTTGGAAGGACAGAGAAGGACAGATACGCAGTATTTT. Protein: CASSLEGQRRTDTQYF.

The chain carries TRBV28 and TRBJ2-1; 8 nucleotides align to TRBD1. The CDR3 covers 16 residues. Germline V gene lookup returns CDR1 MDHEN and CDR2 SYDVKM. V was pared by 4 bases and J by 7 bases, with 12 bases of the junction left unmatched. CDR3 region: CASSSLRQGAVNEQFF. The CDR3 nucleotides read TGTGCCAGCAGTTCCCTAAGGCAGGGGGCGGTGAATGAGCAGTTCTTC. The entire variable domain, with the rest obtained from reference TRBV28 and TRBJ2-1, is as follows: DVKVTQSSRYLVKRTGEKVFLECVQDMDHENMFWYRQDPGLGLRLIYFSYDVKMKEKGDIPEGYSVSREKKERFSLILESASTNQTSMYLCASSSLRQGAVNEQFFGPGTRLTVL.

The chain combines TRBV19 with TRBJ2-1, with 9 bases matching TRBD2. Germline CDR1 is LNHDA and CDR2 is SQIVND (reference sequence). Losses at the gene ends were 6 bases for V and 0 bases for J; bases not matched to a gene: 9. This CDR3 contains 17 residues. CDR3 sequence reads: CASSRSSGKGSYNEQFF. In DNA, the CDR3 is TGTGCCAGTAGCCGATCTAGCGGGAAGGGCTCCTACAATGAGCAGTTCTTC. Based on the CDR3 plus reference TRBV19 and TRBJ2-1, the full variable domain is DGGITQSPKYLFRKEGQNVTLSCEQNLNHDAMYWYRQDPGQGLRLIYYSQIVNDFQKGDIAEGYSVSREKKESFPLTVTSAQKNPTAFYLCASSRSSGKGSYNEQFFGPGTRLTVL.

There are a few counts of this clone. The chain recombines TRBV10-1 with TRBJ2-3; D gene ambiguous. The CDR3 extends over 12 amino acids. Germline assignment: CDR1 WNHNN and CDR2 SYGVQD (reference sequence). V gave up 0 bases and J gave up 8 bases, with 6 bases separating them. The DNA for the CDR3 is TGCGCCAGCAGTGAGTCCCACGGTACGCAGTATTTT. Residues: CASSESHGTQYF.

The chain is built from TRBV18 and TRBJ1-5, with D unclear. From germline, CDR1 is KGHSH and CDR2 LQKENI. V lost 0 bases and J lost 5, with 8 bases in between. CDR3 length: 14 residues. This CDR3 is CASSPPQRDQPQHF. In nucleotides, the CDR3 is TGTGCCAGCTCACCACCCCAGAGGGATCAGCCCCAGCATTTT.

The rearrangement links TRBV6-6 to TRBJ1-6; 10 nucleotides align to TRBD1. Trimming removed 5 bases from V and 6 bases from J; junction bases left unmatched: 4. This CDR3 has 15 amino acids. Germline V gives CDR1 MNHNY, CDR2 SVGAGI (reference sequence). CDR3 nucleotide sequence: TGTGCCAGCAGTGTCGACAGGGGGCCTAATTCACCCCTCCACTTT. Protein sequence: CASSVDRGPNSPLHF.

This clone was observed a single time. Other DNA sequences in the same sample also yield this CDR3. The rearrangement links TRBV7-9 to TRBJ2-7; D unresolved. Trimming stripped 4 bases from V and 2 bases from J, with 3 bases between. The CDR3 has 11 residues. Germline V lookup: CDR1 SEHNR, CDR2 FQNEAQ (reference sequence). The CDR3 reads CASSSAYEQYF. DNA of the CDR3: TGTGCCAGCAGCTCCGCCTACGAGCAGTACTTC.

V and J are TRBV18 and TRBJ1-1, with D hard to call. The V end was cut by 2 bases, the J end by 5 bases, with 9 bases between. Germline CDR1 and CDR2: KGHSH and LQKENI. CDR3 length: 13 residues. The CDR3 region is CASSPEVRTEAFF. The CDR3 nucleotides are TGTGCCAGCTCACCAGAGGTTAGGACTGAAGCTTTCTTT. Together with reference TRBV18 and TRBJ1-1, the CDR3 gives the full variable domain: NAGVMQNPRHLVRRRGQEARLRCSPMKGHSHVYWYRQLPEEGLKFMVYLQKENIIDESGMPKERFSAEFPKEGPSILRIQQVVRGDSAAYFCASSPEVRTEAFFGQGTRLTVV.

This rearrangement joins TRBV6-6 to TRBJ2-7; a possible D gene is TRBD2 (5 bases). The ends were cut back, 6 bases at V and 7 bases at J, with 16 bases in the middle. The CDR3 sequence is 13 residues long. Germline lookup yields CDR1 MNHNY and CDR2 SVGAGI (reference sequence). CDR3 amino acids: CASSSYLSGEQYF. DNA for the CDR3: TGTGCCAGCAGCAGTTATCTATCGGGGGAGCAGTACTTC.

This clone was observed a single time. V is TRBV6-1 and J is TRBJ2-1; 11 bases match TRBD2. V lost 2 bases and J lost 6; bases outside the gene matches: 3. Germline V gene sequence: CDR1 MNHNS, CDR2 SASEGT. This CDR3 region has 15 residues. CDR3: CASSEFSGGANEQFF. CDR3 bases: TGTGCCAGCAGTGAATTTAGCGGGGGGGCCAATGAGCAGTTCTTC.

This clone has more than one count but fewer than ten. The chain is built from TRBV4-2 and TRBJ1-2; no definite D call. Germline CDR1 is LGHNA and CDR2 is YNFKEQ. This CDR3 is built from 13 residues. V shed 0 bases and J shed 7 bases, with 9 bases lying between them. The CDR3 coding sequence is TGTGCCAGCAGCCAAGATCTGGAGGCTGGCTACACCTTC. As protein: CASSQDLEAGYTF.

This chain links TRBV9 with TRBJ1-1; no clear D. Germline V lookup: CDR1 SGDLS, CDR2 YYNGEE. Trimming removed 0 bases from V and 5 bases from J, with 11 bases in between. This CDR3 region has 14 residues. The CDR3, as DNA: TGTGCCAGCAGCGTAGGTCGGGGAGGAACTGAAGCTTTCTTT. Protein: CASSVGRGGTEAFF. Filled out from reference TRBV9 and TRBJ1-1, the complete variable domain reads DSGVTQTPKHLITATGQRVTLRCSPRSGDLSVYWYQQSLDQGLQFLIQYYNGEERAKGNILERFSAQQFPDLHSELNLSSLELGDSALYFCASSVGRGGTEAFFGQGTRLTVV.

CDR3 protein: CASASPMGNTIYF. The CDR3 DNA follows: TGTGCCAGCGCGTCACCGATGGGAAACACCATATATTTT. This rearrangement joins TRBV6-1 to TRBJ1-3; D gene unclear. This CDR3 is 13 amino acids long. V dropped 8 bases and J dropped 4 bases, with 12 bases sitting between them. CDR1 and CDR2 from the germline V gene are MNHNS and SASEGT.

This chain joins TRBV7-2 and TRBJ1-5, with 8 positions matching TRBD1. There are 15 residues in the CDR3. V trimming: 3 bases; J trimming: 7 bases; junction bases outside the gene matches: 8. Per germline, CDR1 SGHTA and CDR2 FQGNSA. The DNA of the CDR3 is TGTGCCAGCAGCTTTGCTCAGGGGGCGAGGCAGCCCCAGCATTTT. It specifies CASSFAQGARQPQHF.

Only a few counts were recorded for this clone. V usage is TRBV5-1 and J usage is TRBJ1-5; D not certain. Trimming shortened V by 0 bases and J by 3 bases, and 10 bases separated the two germline ends. Germline assignment: CDR1 SGHRS and CDR2 YFSETQ. This CDR3 contains 15 residues. The CDR3 region is CASSLAAGSNQPQHF. CDR3 nucleotides: TGCGCCAGCAGCTTGGCCGCAGGCTCCAATCAGCCCCAGCATTTT.

The chain is built from TRBV6-1 and TRBJ1-1; maybe TRBD1 (6 bases). The CDR3 extends over 13 amino acids. The germline V and J ends were trimmed by 6 bases and 10 bases, with 18 bases remaining between them. The V gene's germline CDR1 is MNHNS and CDR2 SASEGT. The CDR3 loop is CASSPETTGLAFF. CDR3 sequence (DNA): TGTGCCAGCAGCCCAGAGACAACAGGGCTAGCTTTCTTT.

The chain recombines TRBV5-6 with TRBJ2-7, with D possibly matching TRBD1 (5 bases). Germline V gene data show CDR1 as SGHDT and CDR2 as YYEEEE. The ends were cut back, 2 bases at V and 2 bases at J, with 14 bases in the middle. The CDR3 totals 15 residues. The CDR3 coding sequence is TGTGCCAGCAGCTTAAGGGGTGATCGGGCCTACGAGCAGTACTTC. It codes for CASSLRGDRAYEQYF.

This clone was picked up one time. This chain joins TRBV5-1 and TRBJ1-6; a possible D gene is TRBD1 (5 bases). The CDR3 contains 15 residues. V was cut by 0 bases and J by 5 bases, with 9 bases left in between. In germline, CDR1 is SGHRS, CDR2 YFSETQ. In DNA, the CDR3 is TGCGCCAGCAGCTTGGGACAGTTGGATAATTCACCCCTCCACTTT. This translates into CASSLGQLDNSPLHF.

The chain couples TRBV13 to TRBJ2-2; no clear D gene. V was trimmed by 5 bases and J by 0 bases, leaving 7 bases between them. Germline V gene lookup returns CDR1 PRHDT and CDR2 FYEKMQ (reference sequence). The CDR3 is 14 residues long. CDR3: CASSRTPNTGELFF. The CDR3 coding sequence is TGTGCCAGCAGCCGTACTCCGAACACCGGGGAGCTGTTTTTT.

The chain is built from TRBV15 and TRBJ1-6, with D unresolved. Trimming pared 1 base from V and 2 bases from J, leaving 6 bases between. CDR3 length: 15 amino acids. Germline loops: CDR1 LNHNV, CDR2 YYDKDF (reference sequence). The CDR3 region has the DNA TGTGCCACCAGCAGAGGGGCAGCCTATAATTCACCCCTCCACTTT. Its protein product is CATSRGAAYNSPLHF. The whole variable domain, filled in from reference TRBV15 and TRBJ1-6, reads DAMVIQNPRYQVTQFGKPVTLSCSQTLNHNVMYWYQQKSSQAPKLLFHYYDKDFNNEADTPDNFQSRRPNTSFCFLDIRSPGLGDTAMYLCATSRGAAYNSPLHFGNGTRLTVT.

The chain has TRBV27 and TRBJ1-1; 7 nucleotides align to TRBD1. With 3 bases clipped from V and 0 bases from J, the junction kept 7 bases outside the gene matches. The CDR3 has 16 residues. Germline CDR1 MNHEY, CDR2 SMNVEV (reference sequence). CDR3 in DNA: TGTGCCAGCAGTTTGGGTTCCGACAGGGTGAACACTGAAGCTTTCTTT. Its protein product is CASSLGSDRVNTEAFF.

The V call is TRBV6-1, the J call TRBJ1-2; 7 positions match TRBD1. The germline V gene has CDR1 MNHNS and CDR2 SASEGT. The CDR3 length is 12 residues. The trim removed 6 bases at V and 4 bases at J, leaving 2 bases unmatched. In DNA form, the CDR3 reads TGTGCCAGCAGGGGGACAGTCTATGGCTACACCTTC. This gives the protein CASRGTVYGYTF.

Remarks on this clone: A junction end diverges from the germline sequence, so it may reflect a read error. This chain uses TRBV27 with TRBJ1-5, with D uncertain. This CDR3 contains 13 residues. Germline CDR1 and CDR2: MNHEY and SMNVEV (reference sequence). This CDR3 reads CASSLYSNQPQNF. CDR3 in DNA: TGTGCCAGCAGCCTATATAGCAATCAGCCCCAGAATTTT.

The chain joins TRBV9 to TRBJ1-5; perhaps TRBD1 as D (5 bases). Per the germline V gene, CDR1 is SGDLS and CDR2 is YYNGEE. V dropped 4 bases and J dropped 2 bases, with 10 bases sitting between them. This CDR3 is built from 14 residues. DNA of the CDR3: TGTGCCAGCAGCCCTGGGGCGGGCAATCAGCCCCAGCATTTT. It encodes CASSPGAGNQPQHF.

J is TRBJ1-5 and V is TRBV18; D gene ambiguous. Germline CDR1 is KGHSH and CDR2 is LQKENI. The CDR3 is 13 amino acids. Trimming cost V 2 bases and J 6 bases, with 8 bases left between them. Here the CDR3 DNA reads TGTGCCAGCTCACCAGGGCAGCTTCAGCCCCAGCATTTT. This gives the protein CASSPGQLQPQHF. Filled out from reference TRBV18 and TRBJ1-5, the complete variable domain reads NAGVMQNPRHLVRRRGQEARLRCSPMKGHSHVYWYRQLPEEGLKFMVYLQKENIIDESGMPKERFSAEFPKEGPSILRIQQVVRGDSAAYFCASSPGQLQPQHFGDGTRLSIL.

V usage is TRBV6-5 and J usage is TRBJ2-3; tentative D call: TRBD1 (5 bases). Trimming pared 6 bases from V and 0 bases from J, leaving 13 bases between. Germline loops: CDR1 MNHEY, CDR2 SVGAGI. CDR3 length: 15 amino acids. The CDR3, as DNA: TGTGCCAGCAGCCGAAGACAGTCTAGCACAGATACGCAGTATTTT. The encoded protein is CASSRRQSSTDTQYF.

To note about this clone: A junction boundary mismatches the germline segment, possibly from a read error. The rearrangement joins TRBV7-7 to TRBJ2-5; 7 bases agree with TRBD1. This CDR3 comprises 15 residues. Germline lookup yields CDR1 SSHAT and CDR2 FNYEAQ (reference sequence). CDR3 sequence: CASTRATGDQETQYF. The CDR3 region has the DNA TGTGCTAGCACCCGGGCAACAGGGGATCAAGAGACCCAGTACTTC.